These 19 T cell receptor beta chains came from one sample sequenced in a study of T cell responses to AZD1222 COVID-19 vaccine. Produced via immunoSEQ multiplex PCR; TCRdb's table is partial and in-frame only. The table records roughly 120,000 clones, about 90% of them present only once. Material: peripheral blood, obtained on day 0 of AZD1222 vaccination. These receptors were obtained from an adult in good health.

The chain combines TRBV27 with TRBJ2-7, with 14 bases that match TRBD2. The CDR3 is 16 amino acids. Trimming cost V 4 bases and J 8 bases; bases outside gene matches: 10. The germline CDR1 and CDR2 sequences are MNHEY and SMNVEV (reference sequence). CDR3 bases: TGTGCCAGCAGTTCGCCTCCGGGACTAGCGGGAGCAAAGCAGTACTTC. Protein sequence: CASSSPPGLAGAKQYF.

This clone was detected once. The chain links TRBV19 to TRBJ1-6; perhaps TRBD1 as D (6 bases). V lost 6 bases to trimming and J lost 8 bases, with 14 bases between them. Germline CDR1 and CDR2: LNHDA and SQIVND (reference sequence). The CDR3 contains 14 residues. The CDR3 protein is CASSRGPRDSPLHF. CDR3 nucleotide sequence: TGTGCCAGTAGCCGGGGGCCCAGAGATTCACCCCTCCACTTT.

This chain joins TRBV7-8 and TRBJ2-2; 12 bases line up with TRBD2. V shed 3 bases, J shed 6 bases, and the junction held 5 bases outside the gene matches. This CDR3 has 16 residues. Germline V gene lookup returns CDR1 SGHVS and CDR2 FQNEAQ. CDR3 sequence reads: CASSLMTSGSPGELFF. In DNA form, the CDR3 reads TGTGCCAGCAGCTTGATGACTAGCGGGAGTCCCGGGGAGCTGTTTTTT.

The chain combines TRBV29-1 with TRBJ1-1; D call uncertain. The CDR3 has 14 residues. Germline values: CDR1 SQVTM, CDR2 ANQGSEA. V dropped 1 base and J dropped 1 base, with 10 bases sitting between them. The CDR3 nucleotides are TGCAGCGTTGAAGGACAATCAAGGAACACTGAAGCTTTCTTT. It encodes CSVEGQSRNTEAFF.

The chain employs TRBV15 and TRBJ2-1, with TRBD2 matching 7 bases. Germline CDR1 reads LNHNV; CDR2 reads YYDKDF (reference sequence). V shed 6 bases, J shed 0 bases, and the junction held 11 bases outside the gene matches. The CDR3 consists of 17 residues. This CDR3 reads CATRWLRAGSSYNEQFF. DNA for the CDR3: TGTGCCACCAGGTGGTTGCGAGCGGGGTCCTCCTACAATGAGCAGTTCTTC.

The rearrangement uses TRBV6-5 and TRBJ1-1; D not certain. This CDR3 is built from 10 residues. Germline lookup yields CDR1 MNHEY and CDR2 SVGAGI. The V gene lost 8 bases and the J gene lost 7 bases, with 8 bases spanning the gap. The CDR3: CASGRDEAFF. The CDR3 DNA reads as TGTGCCAGCGGGCGAGATGAAGCTTTCTTT.

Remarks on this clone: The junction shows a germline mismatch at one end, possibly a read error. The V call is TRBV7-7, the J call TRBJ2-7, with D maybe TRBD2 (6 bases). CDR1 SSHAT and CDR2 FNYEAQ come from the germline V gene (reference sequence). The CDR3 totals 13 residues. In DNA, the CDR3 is TGTGCTAGCAGCTTAACGGGAGTTGGAGAGCAGTACTTC. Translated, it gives CASSLTGVGEQYF.

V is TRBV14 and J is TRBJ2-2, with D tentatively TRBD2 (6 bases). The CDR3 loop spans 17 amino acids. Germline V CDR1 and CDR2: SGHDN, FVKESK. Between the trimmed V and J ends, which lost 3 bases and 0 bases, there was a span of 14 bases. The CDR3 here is CASSQRTIYPNTGELFF. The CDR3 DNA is TGTGCCAGCAGCCAGAGGACTATATATCCGAACACCGGGGAGCTGTTTTTT.

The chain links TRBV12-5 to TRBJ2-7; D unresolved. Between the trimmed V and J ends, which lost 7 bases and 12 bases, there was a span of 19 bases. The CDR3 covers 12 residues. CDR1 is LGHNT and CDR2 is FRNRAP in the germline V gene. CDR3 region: CASAPGTSVRYF. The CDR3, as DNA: TGTGCTAGTGCTCCCGGTACTTCGGTCAGGTACTTC.

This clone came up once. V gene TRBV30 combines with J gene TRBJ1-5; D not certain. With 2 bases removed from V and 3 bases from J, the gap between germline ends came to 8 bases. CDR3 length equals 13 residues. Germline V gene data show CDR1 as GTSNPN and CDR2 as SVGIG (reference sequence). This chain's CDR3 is CAWSTVNNQPQHF. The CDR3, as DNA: TGTGCCTGGAGTACAGTTAACAATCAGCCCCAGCATTTT. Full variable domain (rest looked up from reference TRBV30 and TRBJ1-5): SQTIHQWPATLVQPVGSPLSLECTVEGTSNPNLYWYRQAAGRGLQLLFYSVGIGQISSEVPQNLSASRPQDRQFILSSKKLLLSDSGFYLCAWSTVNNQPQHFGDGTRLSIL.

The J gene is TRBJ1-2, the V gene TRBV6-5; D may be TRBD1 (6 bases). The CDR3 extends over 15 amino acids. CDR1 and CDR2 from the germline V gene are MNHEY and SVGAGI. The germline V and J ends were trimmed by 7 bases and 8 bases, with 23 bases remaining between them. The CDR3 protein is CASTLLGGQIGGYTF. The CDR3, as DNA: TGTGCCAGCACCCTCCTTGGGGGGCAGATAGGAGGCTACACCTTC.

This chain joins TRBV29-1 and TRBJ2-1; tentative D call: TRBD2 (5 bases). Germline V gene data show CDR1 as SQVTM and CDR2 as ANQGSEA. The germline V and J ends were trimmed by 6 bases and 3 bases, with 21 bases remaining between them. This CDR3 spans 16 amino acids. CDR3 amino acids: CSVGPPGSRGYNEQFF. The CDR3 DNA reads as TGCAGCGTCGGACCCCCGGGGTCCCGGGGCTACAATGAGCAGTTCTTC.

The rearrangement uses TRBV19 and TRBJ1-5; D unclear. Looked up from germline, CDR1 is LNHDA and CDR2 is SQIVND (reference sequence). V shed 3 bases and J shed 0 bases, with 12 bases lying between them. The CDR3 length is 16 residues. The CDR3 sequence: CASSIRRDYSNQPQHF. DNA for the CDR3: TGTGCCAGTAGTATCAGGAGGGATTATAGCAATCAGCCCCAGCATTTT. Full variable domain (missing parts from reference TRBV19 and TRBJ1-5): DGGITQSPKYLFRKEGQNVTLSCEQNLNHDAMYWYRQDPGQGLRLIYYSQIVNDFQKGDIAEGYSVSREKKESFPLTVTSAQKNPTAFYLCASSIRRDYSNQPQHFGDGTRLSIL.

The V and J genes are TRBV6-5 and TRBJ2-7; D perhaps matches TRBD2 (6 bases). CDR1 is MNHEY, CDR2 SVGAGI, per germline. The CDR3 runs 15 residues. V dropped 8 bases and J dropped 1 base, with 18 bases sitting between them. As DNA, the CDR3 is TGTGCCAGCTCCCCGGAGGGCGGAGGTTCCTACGAGCAGTACTTC. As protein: CASSPEGGGSYEQYF.

CDR3 region: CASVLGRATWETGELFF. As DNA, the CDR3 is TGTGCCAGCGTCCTTGGGCGGGCTACTTGGGAAACCGGGGAGCTGTTTTTT. The rearrangement links TRBV7-2 to TRBJ2-2; D might be TRBD2 (5 bases). V lost 8 bases and J lost 5, with 24 bases in between. The CDR3 is made up of 17 amino acids. Germline loops: CDR1 SGHTA, CDR2 FQGNSA.

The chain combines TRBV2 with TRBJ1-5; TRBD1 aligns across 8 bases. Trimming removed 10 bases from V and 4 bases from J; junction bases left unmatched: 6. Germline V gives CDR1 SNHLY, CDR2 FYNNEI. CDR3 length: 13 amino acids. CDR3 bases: TGTGCCATCTCGGACAGGGCGAATCAGCCCCAGCATTTT. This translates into CAISDRANQPQHF.

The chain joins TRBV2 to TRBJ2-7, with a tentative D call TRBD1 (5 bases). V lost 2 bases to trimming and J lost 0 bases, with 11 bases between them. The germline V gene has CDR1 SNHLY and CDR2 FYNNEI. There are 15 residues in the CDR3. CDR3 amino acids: CASSEPPTVSYEQYF. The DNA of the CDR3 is TGTGCCAGCAGTGAACCCCCGACAGTCTCCTACGAGCAGTACTTC.

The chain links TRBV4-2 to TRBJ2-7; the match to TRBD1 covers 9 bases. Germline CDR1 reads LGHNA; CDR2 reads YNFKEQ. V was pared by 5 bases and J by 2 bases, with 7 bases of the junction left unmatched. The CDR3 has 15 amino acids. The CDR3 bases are TGTGCCAGCAGCGCCCGGGACAGGGCAACCTACGAGCAGTACTTC. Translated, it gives CASSARDRATYEQYF.

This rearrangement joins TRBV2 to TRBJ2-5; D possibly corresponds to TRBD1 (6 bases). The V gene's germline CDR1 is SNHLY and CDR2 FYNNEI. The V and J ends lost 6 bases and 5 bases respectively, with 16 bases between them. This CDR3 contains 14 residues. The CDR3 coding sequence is TGTGCCAGCAGCACCCAAGGGGGTTACGAGACCCAGTACTTC. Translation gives CASSTQGGYETQYF.